The present entry profiles one T cell receptor beta chain with its context. It has no known antigen specificity. Mismatch with germline at one junction end may stem from a read error. Libraries were made using the immunoSEQ multiplex PCR assay. Here the immuneACCESS table is served through TCRdb, limited to in-frame sequences with V and J called. Missing clones are a known gap in these copies; in checked studies unresolved V genes cover under half, and the rest lacks a known reason. The sample table lists some 64,000 clones, under 95% of them with a count of one. The ten largest clones represent over 3% of the sample. These data are taken from a study of T cell changes during pregnancy in multiple sclerosis (dated by TCRdb to the late 2010s). Background for the entire study: The study looked at changes in the T cell repertoire across pregnancy in women with multiple sclerosis.

CDR1 and CDR2 are read off the germline V gene (reference sequence) as SSHAT and FNYEAQ. The CDR3 covers 14 residues, taking in both the cysteine and the phenylalanine. Kept here is only the CDR3 DNA, which spans 42 bases and is read in frame from base 1. The sample consisted of peripheral blood, taken in the first trimester of pregnancy. The rearrangement combines TRBV7-7 with TRBJ2-7; 11 bases in the junction line up with TRBD1. The receptor comes from a female donor in good health, enrolled as a control in a pregnancy study. The CDR3 protein is CASSSRTGGNEQYF. The DNA sequence reads TGTGCTAGCAGCTCCAGGACAGGGGGCAACGAGCAGTACTTC.